This T cell receptor beta chain stems from a study of response to subunit inactivated influenza vaccine. TCRdb redid the calling of the RT-PCR reads with MiXCR, one entry per CDR3 protein. The sample has about 570,000 distinct CDR3 sequences; roughly 12% are singletons. The study, taken as a whole, reports: T cells newly recruited by each seasonal influenza vaccination are few, the authors suggested.

A word on this clonotype: What it binds is unknown.

These data were also reused for a study on T cells expressing NK-cell markers. That source notes: Production of TCR beta cDNA relied on 5'RACE template switching with UMIs. Just one sequenced donor of eight was HCMV-seronegative, while seven were seropositive. It was still unclear whether expanded NKG2C+ T cell clones were HCMV specific.

This sample comprised PBMCs from blood, obtained on the day of vaccination. The receptor's source is a man between 50 and 59 years old who received an inactivated influenza vaccine.

The CDR3 sequence: CASSGRGSTDTQYF. The CDR3 coding sequence is TGTGCCAGCAGCGGCCGGGGGTCAACAGATACGCAGTATTTT. This chain uses TRBV7-3 with TRBJ2-3, with TRBD2 as a possible D gene (6 bases). In germline, CDR1 is SGHTA, CDR2 FQGTGA. Trimming cost V 5 bases and J 3 bases, with 12 bases left between them. The CDR3 totals 14 residues.